This T cell receptor beta chain was recorded in a study of CD8+CD57+ T cells in acquired aplastic anemia. On the study more broadly: Sorted CD4+ and CD8+ cell DNA averaged around 3 ug.

Previously, flow cytometry had revealed CD8+CD57+ cell expansion in the patients chosen for sequencing. Severe acquired aplastic anemia was diagnosed in all patients. Blood was sampled before the patients had received any therapy. Genomic DNA served as template for TCR beta VDJ and CDR3 profiling. TCRdb used MiXCR to reprocess the reads, holding one entry per CDR3 protein. The table records 200,000 to 300,000 distinct CDR3 sequences, less than 85% of them present only once. Germline CDR1 is LNHDA and CDR2 is SQIVND (reference sequence). The V and J ends lost 6 bases and 13 bases respectively, with 31 bases between them. This CDR3 has 16 amino acids.

V usage is TRBV19 and J usage is TRBJ2-7; D gene ambiguous. The sequence derives from a human donor with aplastic anemia. Sequencing input: sorted CD4+, CD8+, or CD8+CD57+ T cells (not recorded which) from PBMCs. The CDR3 region is CASRKPGLAHLAEYYV. The CDR3 bases are TGTGCCAGTAGGAAACCAGGCCTTGCGCACCTGGCCGAGTACTACGTC.